This TCR beta chain stems from a study of CD8+ T cells in alopecia areata. Regarding treatment: oral pan-JAK inhibitor, 5-10 mg twice daily. Alopecia areata patients had lesional scalp punch biopsies and peripheral blood taken from them. Deletions cut 3 bases from V and 5 bases from J, with 14 bases between. From germline, CDR1 is MNHEY and CDR2 SMNVEV (reference sequence). CDR3 length: 14 amino acids. In each case, RNA was isolated and then reverse transcribed into cDNA as the sequencing template. The table came from immunoSEQ multiplex PCR; TCRdb's copy has only in-frame clones and leaves some out. Of 75,000 to 80,000 clones in the sample, approximately 72% were seen once. General study results and limits: It was lesional scalp, especially alopecia totalis/universalis, that showed higher clonality than normal scalp. Whether baseline CD8+ expansion is linked to response remains uncertain, given a single nonresponder.

A remark on this clone: Antigen unknown.

The input for sequencing was CD8+ T cells sorted from blood, taken at week 24, from a patient treated with tofacitinib. The TCR was taken from a human donor with alopecia areata. The chain carries TRBV27 and TRBJ2-7; tentatively, D is TRBD1 (5 bases). CDR3 in DNA: TGTGCCAGCAGTTTGGCCCGAGTGGACAACGAGCAGTACTTC. Its translation is CASSLARVDNEQYF.